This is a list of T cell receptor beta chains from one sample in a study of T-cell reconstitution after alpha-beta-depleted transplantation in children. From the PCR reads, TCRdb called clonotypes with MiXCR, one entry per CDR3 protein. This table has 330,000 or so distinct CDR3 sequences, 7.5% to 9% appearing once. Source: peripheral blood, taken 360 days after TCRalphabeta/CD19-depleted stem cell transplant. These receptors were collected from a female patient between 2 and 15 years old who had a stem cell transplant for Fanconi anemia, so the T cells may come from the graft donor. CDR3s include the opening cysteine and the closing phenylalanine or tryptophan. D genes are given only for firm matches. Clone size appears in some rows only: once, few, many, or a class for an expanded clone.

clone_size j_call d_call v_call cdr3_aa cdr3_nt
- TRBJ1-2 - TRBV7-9 CASSLVAPGGYTF TGTGCCAGCAGCTTAGTCGCTCCGGGGGGCTACACCTTC
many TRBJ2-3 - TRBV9 CASSVGGDTDTQYF TGTGCCAGCAGCGTAGGCGGGGACACAGATACGCAGTATTTT
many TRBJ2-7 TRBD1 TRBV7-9 CASSRSTGTYEQYF TGTGCCAGCAGTCGGTCGACAGGGACCTACGAGCAGTACTTC
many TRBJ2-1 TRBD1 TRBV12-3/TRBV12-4 CASSSTPGQQPFSYNEQFF TGTGCCAGCAGTTCCACGCCGGGACAGCAACCATTTTCCTACAATGAGCAGTTCTTC
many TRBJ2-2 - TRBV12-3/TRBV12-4 CASRRVNGELFF TGTGCCAGTCGGAGAGTGAACGGGGAGCTGTTTTTT
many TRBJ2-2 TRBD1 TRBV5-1 CASSSGQTNTGELFF TGCGCCAGCAGCTCGGGACAGACGAACACCGGGGAGCTGTTTTTT
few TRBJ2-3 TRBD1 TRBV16 CASSQSDRVTQYF TGTGCCAGCAGCCAATCCGACAGGGTTACGCAGTATTTT
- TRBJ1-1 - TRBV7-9 CASSHGASNTEAFF TGTGCCAGCAGCCACGGGGCTTCGAACACTGAAGCTTTCTTT
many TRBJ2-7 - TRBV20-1 CSAPRPGGRQNEQYF TGCAGTGCTCCCCGGCCCGGCGGCAGACAGAACGAGCAGTACTTC
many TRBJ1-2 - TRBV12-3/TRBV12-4 CASTPGGWSYGYTF TGTGCCAGCACCCCGGGTGGGTGGAGCTATGGCTACACCTTC
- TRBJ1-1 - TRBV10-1 CASSRQGGPGTEAFF TGCGCCAGCAGTCGTCAAGGCGGCCCGGGCACTGAAGCTTTCTTT
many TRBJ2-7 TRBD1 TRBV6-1 CASKQTGTYEQYF TGTGCCAGCAAACAGACAGGGACCTACGAGCAGTACTTC
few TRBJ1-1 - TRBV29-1 CSVEGGGNTEAFF TGCAGCGTTGAGGGGGGGGGGAACACTGAAGCTTTCTTT
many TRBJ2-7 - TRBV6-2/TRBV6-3 CASSYSGEEQYF TGTGCCAGCAGTTACTCGGGGGAGGAGCAGTACTTC
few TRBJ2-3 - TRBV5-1 CASSLETSEDTQYF TGCGCCAGCAGCCTTGAAACCTCAGAGGATACGCAGTATTTT
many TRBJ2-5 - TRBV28 CASSFWGESQETQYF TGTGCCAGCAGTTTTTGGGGGGAATCCCAAGAGACCCAGTACTTC
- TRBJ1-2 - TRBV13 CASSLPDSSYGYTF TGTGCCAGCAGCTTACCCGACAGTTCCTATGGCTACACCTTC
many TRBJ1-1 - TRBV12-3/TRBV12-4 CASSHGGNTEAFF TGTGCCAGCAGCCACGGAGGGAACACTGAAGCTTTCTTT
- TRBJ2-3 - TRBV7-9 CASSPFREATDTQYF TGTGCCAGCAGCCCCTTTAGAGAGGCCACAGATACGCAGTATTTT
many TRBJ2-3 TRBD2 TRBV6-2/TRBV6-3 CASPPALAGSSTDTQYF TGTGCCAGCCCACCAGCACTAGCGGGTTCTAGCACAGATACGCAGTATTTT
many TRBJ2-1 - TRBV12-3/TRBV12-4 CASTLRTTLYNEQFF TGTGCCAGCACTCTCCGGACTACCCTCTACAATGAGCAGTTCTTC
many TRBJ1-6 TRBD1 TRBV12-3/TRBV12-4 CASRKQGRDSPLHF TGTGCCAGCAGGAAACAGGGGAGGGATTCACCCCTCCACTTT
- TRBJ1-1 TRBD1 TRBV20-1 CSGDYGTGRFAEAFF TGCAGTGGGGATTACGGGACAGGGAGGTTCGCTGAAGCTTTCTTT
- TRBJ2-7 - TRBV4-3 CASSLAGQGRGEQYF TGCGCCAGCAGCCTTGCGGGACAAGGGCGCGGCGAGCAGTACTTC
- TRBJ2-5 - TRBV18 CASSPRLQETQYF TGTGCCAGCTCACCACGGCTCCAAGAGACCCAGTACTTC
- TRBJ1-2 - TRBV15 CATRRGTDYGYTF TGTGCCACCAGGAGGGGGACTGACTATGGCTACACCTTC
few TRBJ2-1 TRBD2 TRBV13 CASSLGRKRGAYNEQFF TGTGCCAGCAGCTTAGGGAGAAAGCGGGGTGCCTACAATGAGCAGTTCTTC
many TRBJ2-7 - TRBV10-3 CAIKIRVSSYEQYF TGTGCCATCAAAATTAGGGTAAGCTCCTACGAGCAGTACTTC
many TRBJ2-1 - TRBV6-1 CASLTGSSYNEQFF TGTGCCTCCCTGACAGGAAGCTCCTACAATGAGCAGTTCTTC
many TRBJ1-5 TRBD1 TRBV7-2 CASSRRDRDNQPQHF TGTGCCAGCAGCCGACGGGACAGGGACAATCAGCCCCAGCATTTT
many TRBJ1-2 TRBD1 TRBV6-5 CASSSRTGEYYGYTF TGTGCCAGCAGTTCGCGGACAGGGGAGTACTATGGCTACACCTTC
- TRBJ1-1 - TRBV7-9 CASSPPANTEAFF TGTGCCAGCAGCCCTCCTGCGAACACTGAAGCTTTCTTT
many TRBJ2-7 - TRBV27 CASSPHVPYAEQYF TGTGCCAGCAGTCCCCACGTGCCATACGCCGAGCAGTACTTC